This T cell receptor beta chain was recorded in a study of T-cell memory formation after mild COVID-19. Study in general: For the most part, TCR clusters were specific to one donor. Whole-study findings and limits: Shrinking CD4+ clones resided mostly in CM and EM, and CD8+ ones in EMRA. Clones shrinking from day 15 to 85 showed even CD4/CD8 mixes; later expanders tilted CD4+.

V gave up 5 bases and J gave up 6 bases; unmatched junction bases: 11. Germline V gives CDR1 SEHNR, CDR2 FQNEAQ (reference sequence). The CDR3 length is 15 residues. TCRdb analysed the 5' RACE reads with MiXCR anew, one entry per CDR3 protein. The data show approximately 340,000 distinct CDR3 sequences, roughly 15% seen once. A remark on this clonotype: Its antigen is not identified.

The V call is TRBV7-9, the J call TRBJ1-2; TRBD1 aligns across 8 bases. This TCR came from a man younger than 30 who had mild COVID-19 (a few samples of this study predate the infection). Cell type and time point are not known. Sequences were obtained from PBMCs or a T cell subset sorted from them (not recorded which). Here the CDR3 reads CASSEGRQGIDGYTF. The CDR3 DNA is TGTGCCAGCAGCGAGGGGAGACAGGGGATCGATGGCTACACCTTC.